Below, one TCR beta chain is given with its context. In its sample, this clone was seen a few times. The antigen this receptor binds is unknown. It has no much larger one-base neighbor in the sample; base qualities were not kept. These data belong to a study of cytomegalovirus exposure and HLA in healthy donors (dated by TCRdb to about 2017). About the full investigation: According to an earlier analysis of 587 of the donors, about 179 million T cells yielded roughly 110 million unique TCR beta sequences and about 300 Gb of sequence data. An early release covering just under 650 HLA-typed donors comprised about 300 gigabases of sequencing data and 65 million to 100 million unique TCR sequences. The genetic ancestry cluster associated with self-reported Caucasian donors included roughly 84% of the approximately 430 genotyped donors. The study aimed to test whether signatures of past pathogen exposure could be identified by cataloging public T cell receptors. Using immunosequencing, the study profiled T cell repertoires from 666 subjects and related those repertoires to cytomegalovirus serostatus. Besides the first cohort of roughly 700 subjects, a separate validation cohort made up of over 100 different subjects was used. To predict cytomegalovirus infection status, the study combined high-throughput TCR immunosequencing, statistical association of individual TCRs with disease status, and machine learning. In a later analysis, previously published TCR beta repertoires from several hundred donors were re-analyzed and high-resolution HLA genotyping was added so that TCR occurrence patterns could be studied. In the later analysis, no new phenotypic data were used to find candidate immune exposures; instead, reliance was placed on TCR beta sequences and their occurrence across donors. In an earlier analysis of roughly 580 of the donors, high-throughput TCR beta sequencing was used to judge whether each TCR beta V gene segment behaved as functional or pseudogenic. Donor age, sex, ethnicity and CMV serostatus were collected together with the repertoire data. In a later genetic analysis, genome-wide SNP genotypes for about 55% of the roughly 700 donors were used, and that subset was treated as a discovery cohort. Every repertoire in the discovery cohort had been generated on one and the same sequencing platform. HLA typing covered class I and class II loci at four-digit resolution. Typing coverage differed by locus: A, B, C, DRB1 and DQB1 were typed in about 620-630 donors, DQA1 in roughly 510, DPA1 in around 600, and DPB1 in roughly 450. Several DR-DQ haplotypes were treated as single units for association and clustering because of strong linkage in the cohort. Among 398 genotyped donors of the cohort, an average of approximately 200,000 unique TCR beta nucleotide sequences was sequenced per donor, of which about 19% were non-productive. Results the study describes overall, beyond this receptor: An association between a missense DCLRE1C variant and V-gene and J-gene trimming of TCR beta chains was found in a later genetic analysis and replicated in an independent cohort. It was suggested by the authors that the approach could potentially be generalized to other disease states and immunological phenotypes. Because HLA typing was missing for some donors at each locus, association tests included only the typed subset. A further reported finding was that TCR beta sequences accurately predicted the HLA-A and HLA-B alleles for most subjects in the first cohort. A later genetic analysis reported fewer N-insertions in productive TCRs among donors in an Asian-associated ancestry cluster than the roughly 620-donor mean. In an earlier analysis of some 540 of the donors, most TCR beta V segments appeared in productive rearrangements about 87% or about 30% of the time, broadly matching IMGT annotations. In vitro tests confirmed that a few of the cytomegalovirus-associated TCR beta chains recognize cytomegalovirus antigens. The only immune exposure information available for the cohort was CMV serostatus. A cluster of highly shared sequence variants was judged likely to be a technical artifact of the sequencing pipeline. Linkage disequilibrium might explain the correlated functional status among segregating V segments, but an unknown experimental factor could not be excluded. In a later analysis, several top co-occurrence clusters were reported to appear linked to parvovirus B19, influenza, CMV and Epstein-Barr virus. Some IMGT-functional V segments, including TRBV6-2 and TRBV6-3, could not be distinguished by the 87-base-pair reads and were therefore excluded. A later analysis associated about 17,000 TCR beta sequences with specific HLA alleles at a false discovery rate of 0.05. This cohort had only TCR beta chains sequenced, and the lack of alpha or paired-chain data limited which features could be detected. In a later analysis, HLA-associated TCR beta chains were found to be more clonally expanded and to have lower generation probabilities than equally common non-associated chains. According to a later analysis, most CMV-associated TCR beta chains appeared to be HLA-restricted, and the HLA associations seemed to be driven largely by CMV exposure. The presence/absence analyses assumed that sequencing depth was roughly uniform across donors, and that assumption may not be true. Strong co-occurrence of HLA alleles, especially DR and DQ, made assigning TCR associations to individual alleles difficult. Around 16 rarely observed V segments, including chromosome 9 orphons, were excluded from the earlier analysis of several hundred of the donors because counts were too low. While some public TCRs were present in many individuals, most TCR sequences turned up only very rarely across donors. The study gave a list of some 150 TCR beta chains associated with cytomegalovirus. Cytomegalovirus status was reported to be diagnosed by the classifier with high specificity and sensitivity in both the original and validation cohorts. In a later analysis, the rate of TCR association differed among HLA loci, with DRB1 alleles having the most associated TCRs and HLA-C alleles having the fewest.

The cohort comprised some 730 healthy bone marrow donors. Cohort members were all nominally healthy when sampled, although unrecorded immune exposures were likely present. The donor tested CMV seropositive and was one of the 289 seropositive cohort members. A peripheral blood sample was provided by each donor, and peripheral blood mononuclear cells were used for TCR beta sequencing. The Qiagen DNeasy Blood Extraction Kit was used to extract genomic DNA from the blood cell samples. The method was the immunoSEQ multiplex PCR assay. A mixture of 60 forward primers for TCR Vbeta segments and 13 reverse primers for TCR Jbeta segments was used in the multiplex PCR. A multiplex PCR assay on genomic DNA amplified the CDR3 region of rearranged TCR beta genes. Amplified TCR beta libraries were sequenced as 87-base-pair reads on the Illumina HiSeq System. The published analysis was carried out like this. A later analysis tallied 70 million to 100 million unique TCR beta chains across the 700 or so repertoires, and some 12 million of those chains were shared by two or more donors. Raw reads were error-corrected and collapsed into unique sequences by a nearest-neighbor algorithm in which closely related sequences were merged to remove PCR and sequencing errors. CDR3 sequences were aligned to IMGT reference sequences to assign V, D and J gene segments. For a sequence to be retained, at least a six-nucleotide match to both a V gene segment and a J gene segment was required. Rearrangements were called productive when the CDR3 lacked stop codons and stayed in frame with V and J; all others were non-productive. CDR3 was defined according to IMGT convention as the region running from the second conserved V-encoded cysteine to the conserved J-encoded phenylalanine. In an earlier analysis of around 570 of the donors, sequences lacking an unambiguous match to a single V gene segment were excluded. In an earlier analysis of some 590 of the donors, a V segment was called functional when productive rearrangements were above 56.7%, and segregating when the standard deviation between donors exceeded 5%. A statistical classification framework was developed to diagnose cytomegalovirus status using the catalog of TCR beta chain sequences. V and J gene assignment, in a later analysis, came from comparing TCR nucleotide sequences with IMGT/GENE-DB human TR gene sequences. Using the TCRdist pipeline, a later analysis assigned CDR3 sequences along with most-parsimonious VDJ recombination scenarios. In a later analysis, each TCR beta chain was defined by its CDR3 amino acid sequence together with its V-gene family, and reads lacking a unique V-gene family were excluded. In a later analysis, 450 to 600 highly shared, low-generation-probability nucleotide sequences were removed to address suspected cross-contamination and a sequencing artifact. For each public chain, a later analysis derived a clonal expansion index from normalized ranks of inferred template counts within each repertoire. In a later analysis, generation probabilities were computed using a VDJ recombination model fitted to out-of-frame rearrangements, and the results were checked against IGoR. A later analysis scored TCR-TCR, TCR-HLA and TCR-CMV co-occurrence with hypergeometric tests, applying a repertoire-size bias correction to TCR pairs. In a later analysis, false discovery rates were estimated by permuting HLA or CMV assignments 20 times. A later analysis grouped co-occurring TCRs with DBSCAN, adding TCRdist sequence similarity when clustering within HLA-allele-positive subsets. Repertoires with fewer than 30,000 or more than 120,000 public chains, plus five repertoires with anomalous nucleotide sharing, were excluded from co-occurrence clustering. Here the immuneACCESS table is served through TCRdb, limited to in-frame sequences with V and J called. Missing clones are a known gap in these copies; in checked studies unresolved V genes cover under half, and the rest lacks a known reason. From that table come the V and J calls and clone size; the DNA was used to work out D and trimming. Within this sample are some 89,000 clones, with about 81% of them counted one time only. Clones ranked in the top ten supply roughly 4% of the sample.

Compared with germline, V lacks 6 bases and J lacks 6 bases; bases without a gene match: 13. The CDR3, from cysteine to phenylalanine, totals 15 residues. Kept here is only the CDR3 DNA, which spans 45 bases and is read in frame from base 1. The germline V gene yields SNHLY for CDR1 and FYNNEI for CDR2. The TCR sequence derives from a woman between 35 and 50 years old in good health and CMV-seropositive. The sequence joins TRBV2 to TRBJ2-7; 8 bases in the junction line up with TRBD1. Sequencing input: PBMCs. Read as DNA, the sequence is TGTGCCAGCAGCTCAAGCCGACAGGGGAGGAGCGAGCAGTACTTC. Its coded protein is CASSSSRQGRSEQYF.